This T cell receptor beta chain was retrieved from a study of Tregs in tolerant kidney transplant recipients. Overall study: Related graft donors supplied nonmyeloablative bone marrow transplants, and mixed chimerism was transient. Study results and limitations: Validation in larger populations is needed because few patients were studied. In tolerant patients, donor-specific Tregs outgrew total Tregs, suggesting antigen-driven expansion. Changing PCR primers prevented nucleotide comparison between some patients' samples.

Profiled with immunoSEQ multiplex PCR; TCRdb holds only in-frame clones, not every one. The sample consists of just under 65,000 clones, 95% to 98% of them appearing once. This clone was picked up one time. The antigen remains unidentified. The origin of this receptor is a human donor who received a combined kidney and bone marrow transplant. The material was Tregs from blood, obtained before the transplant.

The chain's CDR3 is CASSQVLAGGLSGELFF. As DNA, the CDR3 is TGTGCCAGCAGTCAAGTCCTAGCGGGGGGGCTCTCCGGGGAGCTGTTTTTT. The chain joins TRBV27 to TRBJ2-2, with TRBD2 matching 12 bases. The CDR3 has 17 amino acids. Trimming removed 5 bases from V and 6 bases from J; junction bases left unmatched: 10. Germline V gene data show CDR1 as MNHEY and CDR2 as SMNVEV (reference sequence).